The 29 T cell receptor beta chains given below trace back to one sample, sequenced in a study of CD8 T cells in ankylosing spondylitis. Findings of the study overall: Several highly homologous variants made up a TCR beta motif that seemed to typify ankylosing spondylitis blood.

TCRdb itself ran the 5' RACE reads through MiXCR, one entry per CDR3 protein. The sample has roughly 370,000 distinct CDR3 sequences; about a fifth are singletons. For these TCRs, the target antigens are not known. Specimen: blood, either unsorted or a sorted T cell fraction (not recorded which). The receptors derive from a male donor with ankylosing spondylitis.

This chain connects TRBV15 to TRBJ2-1, with D maybe TRBD1 (6 bases). Germline V gene sequence: CDR1 LNHNV, CDR2 YYDKDF (reference sequence). The CDR3 is made up of 15 amino acids. Trimming took off 1 base at V and 9 bases at J, with 16 bases between the two ends. In nucleotides, the CDR3 is TGTGCCACCAGCAGAGGGGGACAACTAGGAGGTGAGCAGTTCTTC. It translates to CATSRGGQLGGEQFF.

The CDR3 nucleotides read TGTGCCAGCAGCCTCAGGAGACCTAGCACAGATACGCAGTATTTT. Its translation is CASSLRRPSTDTQYF. The chain uses TRBV11-2 and TRBJ2-3; no clear D gene. This CDR3 comprises 15 residues. The germline gives CDR1 SGHAT, CDR2 FQNNGV. The V end was cut by 5 bases, the J end by 0 bases, with 12 bases between. Drawing the rest from reference TRBV11-2 and TRBJ2-3, the complete variable domain is EAGVAQSPRYKIIEKRQSVAFWCNPISGHATLYWYQQILGQGPKLLIQFQNNGVVDDSQLPKDRFSAERLKGVDSTLKIQPAKLEDSAVYLCASSLRRPSTDTQYFGPGTRLTVL.

The chain is built from TRBV7-6 and TRBJ2-3, with D maybe TRBD2 (6 bases). Germline loops: CDR1 SGHVS, CDR2 FNYEAQ. V was cut by 5 bases and J by 2 bases, with 17 bases left in between. This CDR3 spans 16 amino acids. This CDR3 reads CASSGGRADYTDTQYF. The CDR3, as DNA: TGTGCCAGCAGCGGGGGGAGAGCGGACTACACAGATACGCAGTATTTT. Full variable domain (outside the CDR3, taken from reference TRBV7-6 and TRBJ2-3): GAGVSQSPRYKVTKRGQDVALRCDPISGHVSLYWYRQALGQGPEFLTYFNYEAQQDKSGLPNDRFSAERPEGSISTLTIQRTEQRDSAMYRCASSGGRADYTDTQYFGPGTRLTVL.

This clonotype was seen only a few times. The genes are TRBV11-3 and TRBJ2-1, with unresolved D. Germline V gene sequence: CDR1 SGHNT, CDR2 YENEEA. This CDR3 is 11 amino acids long. V lost 5 bases to trimming and J lost 5 bases, with 4 bases between them. The CDR3 is CASSRNNEQFF. For the CDR3, the DNA is TGTGCCAGCAGCCGAAACAATGAGCAGTTCTTC.

The chain joins TRBV6-5 to TRBJ1-5, with 12 bases fitting TRBD1. The V segment lost 0 bases and the J segment 3 bases; nucleotides outside the gene matches: 3. CDR1 is MNHEY, CDR2 SVGAGI, per germline. The CDR3 spans 17 residues. CDR3 nucleotide sequence: TGTGCCAGCAGTTACTCGGGACAGGGGGCCCTCAATCAGCCCCAGCATTTT. Residues: CASSYSGQGALNQPQHF.

This clonotype was picked up a small number of times. V gene TRBV27 combines with J gene TRBJ2-1; D is unclear. Looked up from germline, CDR1 is MNHEY and CDR2 is SMNVEV (reference sequence). Trimming pared 6 bases from V and 7 bases from J, leaving 7 bases between. The CDR3 length is 11 residues. CDR3 region: CASRDLNEQFF. The CDR3 DNA is TGTGCCAGCAGGGACCTTAATGAGCAGTTCTTC.

The gene calls are TRBV27 and TRBJ2-4; 10 bases line up with TRBD1. The germline V gene encodes CDR1 MNHEY and CDR2 SMNVEV (reference sequence). J lost 9 bases, V lost 6 bases, and 5 bases had no gene match. This CDR3 comprises 13 residues. The CDR3 region has the DNA TGTGCCAGCAGAGGGACAGGGGTCACCATTCAGTACTTC. Protein: CASRGTGVTIQYF.

The chain uses TRBV9 and TRBJ1-1; no clear D gene. Germline-derived CDR1 and CDR2 are SGDLS and YYNGEE. Between the trimmed V and J ends, which lost 3 bases and 6 bases, there was a span of 9 bases. The CDR3 has 12 amino acids. The DNA for the CDR3 is TGTGCCAGCAGCGCCCCCGGACCTGAAGCTTTCTTT. Its protein is CASSAPGPEAFF.

The CDR3 loop is CATSRVGQVGGKQETQYF. The CDR3 bases are TGTGCCACCAGCAGAGTAGGCCAAGTCGGGGGCAAACAAGAGACCCAGTACTTC. The genes are TRBV15 and TRBJ2-5, with D possibly called TRBD1 or TRBD2 (6 bases each). Trimming removed 1 base at V and 2 bases at J, with 20 bases between. Germline CDR1 reads LNHNV; CDR2 reads YYDKDF (reference sequence). The CDR3 runs 18 residues.

The chain joins TRBV29-1 to TRBJ2-7; D not resolved. V lost 5 bases and J lost 1, with 9 bases in between. CDR3 length equals 12 residues. CDR1 and CDR2 from the germline V gene are SQVTM and ANQGSEA. CDR3 coding DNA: TGCAGCGTTTATGACGGATCCTACGAGCAGTACTTC. It yields the protein CSVYDGSYEQYF.

This chain links TRBV20-1 with TRBJ2-7; maybe TRBD2 (6 bases). Looked up from germline, CDR1 is DFQATT and CDR2 is SNEGSKA (reference sequence). The CDR3 contains 14 residues. V lost 3 bases to trimming and J lost 4 bases, with 16 bases between them. This chain's CDR3 is CSARAPGSRYEQYF. CDR3 sequence (DNA): TGCAGTGCTAGGGCTCCCGGGAGTCGGTACGAGCAGTACTTC.

A few counts support this clonotype. This chain joins TRBV21-1 and TRBJ2-1; the D call in the table, TRBD2, was not verified against the DNA. TRBV21-1 corresponds to a pseudogene. This CDR3 is 15 amino acids long. CDR3 DNA: TGTGCCAGCAGCAATTCAGGGGCTAGCGGCAATGAGCAGTTCTTC. As protein: CASSNSGASGNEQFF.

V is TRBV11-2 and J is TRBJ1-2; no clear D. V was clipped by 1 base and J by 8 bases, with 11 bases between them. The CDR3 extends over 13 amino acids. The V gene's germline CDR1 is SGHAT and CDR2 FQNNGV. CDR3 amino acids: CASSLAPDGGYTF. In nucleotides, the CDR3 is TGTGCCAGCAGCTTAGCACCCGACGGCGGCTACACCTTC.

This chain joins TRBV12-3 or TRBV12-4 and TRBJ2-5; 10 bases align to TRBD1. The V gene end was trimmed by 6 bases and the J gene end by 4 bases; junction bases not matched to a gene: 5. The CDR3 contains 14 residues. DNA for the CDR3: TGTGCCAGCAGGGCGGGGACAGGGGCAGAGACCCAGTACTTC. Protein sequence: CASRAGTGAETQYF.

CDR3 sequence: CASRRLAGNTGELFF. The CDR3 DNA sequence: TGTGCCAGCAGGCGGCTAGCGGGAAATACCGGGGAGCTGTTTTTT. This chain uses TRBV6-2 or TRBV6-3 with TRBJ2-2; TRBD2 matches 9 bases. The CDR3 runs to 15 residues. Germline V CDR1 and CDR2: MNHEY, SVGEGT. V lost 6 bases and J lost 5; bases outside the gene matches: 7.

This chain links TRBV19 with TRBJ1-1; no clear D. Germline CDR1 and CDR2: LNHDA and SQIVND (reference sequence). The ends were cut back, 7 bases at V and 3 bases at J, with 12 bases in the middle. This CDR3 is built from 13 residues. The CDR3 DNA follows: TGTGCCAGTACGTCCGAGTGGGACACTGAAGCTTTCTTT. Amino acids: CASTSEWDTEAFF. Combining the CDR3 with reference TRBV19 and TRBJ1-1 gives the whole variable domain DGGITQSPKYLFRKEGQNVTLSCEQNLNHDAMYWYRQDPGQGLRLIYYSQIVNDFQKGDIAEGYSVSREKKESFPLTVTSAQKNPTAFYLCASTSEWDTEAFFGQGTRLTVV.

The chain has TRBV2 and TRBJ2-7, with 8 positions matching TRBD2. Germline V CDR1 and CDR2: SNHLY, FYNNEI. CDR3 length: 16 amino acids. V was clipped by 1 base and J by 1 base; unmatched bases: 6. CDR3 protein: CASSEGGLAGSYEQYF. Written as DNA, the CDR3 is TGTGCCAGCAGTGAAGGAGGACTAGCTGGGTCCTACGAGCAGTACTTC. The variable domain in full, completed from reference TRBV2 and TRBJ2-7, reads EPEVTQTPSHQVTQMGQEVILRCVPISNHLYFYWYRQILGQKVEFLVSFYNNEISEKSEIFDDQFSVERPDGSNFTLKIRSTKLEDSAMYFCASSEGGLAGSYEQYFGPGTRLTVT.

This CDR3 reads CASSVYRGRETQYF. The CDR3 DNA sequence: TGTGCCAGCAGTGTGTACAGGGGCAGAGAGACCCAGTACTTC. The chain combines TRBV2 with TRBJ2-5; 7 nucleotides align to TRBD1. Germline V gene data show CDR1 as SNHLY and CDR2 as FYNNEI. The CDR3 totals 14 residues. The junction had 6 bases not matched to a gene; V was cut back by 4 bases and J by 4 bases.

The chain links TRBV27 to TRBJ2-1, with 9 bases identical to TRBD2. This CDR3 has 16 residues. V was pared by 6 bases and J by 7 bases, with 13 bases of the junction left unmatched. Germline CDR1 is MNHEY and CDR2 is SMNVEV (reference sequence). In nucleotides, the CDR3 is TGTGCCAGCAGCCTTAGGGTAGCGGGAGTATTTAATGAGCAGTTCTTC. Its translation is CASSLRVAGVFNEQFF.

The rearrangement joins TRBV2 to TRBJ2-5, with 7 bases that match TRBD1. V was pared by 1 base and J by 1 base, with 0 bases of the junction left unmatched. This CDR3 spans 14 amino acids. Germline V gene data show CDR1 as SNHLY and CDR2 as FYNNEI. The CDR3 region has the DNA TGTGCCAGCAGTGAAGACAGGGGCCAAGAGACCCAGTACTTC. This encodes CASSEDRGQETQYF.

This clonotype was counted only a few times. The chain carries TRBV6-5 and TRBJ2-3, with TRBD1 matching 9 bases. CDR3 size: 15 residues. Germline trimming cut 2 bases from V and 4 bases from J; bases unmatched to any gene: 4. Germline V lookup: CDR1 MNHEY, CDR2 SVGAGI. CDR3 sequence (DNA): TGTGCCAGCAGTTACGGGACAGGGTACCCAGATACGCAGTATTTT. It yields the protein CASSYGTGYPDTQYF.

This chain uses TRBV29-1 with TRBJ2-1; TRBD2 agrees at 9 bases. CDR1 and CDR2 from the germline V gene are SQVTM and ANQGSEA. V lost 7 bases and J lost 2; bases outside the gene matches: 12. This CDR3 spans 16 amino acids. The CDR3 DNA reads TGCAGCGGGGGGGGTAGCGGGAGTTCCCCCTACAATGAGCAGTTCTTC. Translating it yields CSGGGSGSSPYNEQFF.

The V and J genes are TRBV5-1 and TRBJ2-3, with D uncertain. V was trimmed by 4 bases and J by 0 bases, leaving 18 bases between them. This CDR3 has 17 residues. Per the germline V gene, CDR1 is SGHRS and CDR2 is YFSETQ. The CDR3 reads CASSLPQGRASTDTQYF. Here the CDR3 DNA reads TGCGCCAGCAGCCTCCCGCAAGGTCGCGCTAGCACAGATACGCAGTATTTT. The variable domain in full, with the rest retrieved from reference TRBV5-1 and TRBJ2-3, is KAGVTQTPRYLIKTRGQQVTLSCSPISGHRSVSWYQQTPGQGLQFLFEYFSETQRNKGNFPGRFSGRQFSNSRSEMNVSTLELGDSALYLCASSLPQGRASTDTQYFGPGTRLTVL.

This clonotype was seen repeatedly, ten times or more. The chain carries TRBV5-1 and TRBJ2-5; 10 positions match TRBD1. This CDR3 has 16 residues. V dropped 0 bases and J dropped 5; count of bases not matched to a gene: 7. The germline gives CDR1 SGHRS, CDR2 YFSETQ. Here the CDR3 DNA reads TGCGCCAGCAGCTTGGAAGGGACAGGGGTCTCGGAGACCCAGTACTTC. Protein: CASSLEGTGVSETQYF.

Only a few counts were recorded for this clonotype. The chain links TRBV18 to TRBJ2-1; the D gene is possibly TRBD2 (7 bases). The germline gives CDR1 KGHSH, CDR2 LQKENI. Deletions cut 6 bases from V and 5 bases from J, with 11 bases between. The CDR3 spans 13 residues. In DNA form, the CDR3 reads TGTGCCAGCTCCGGGGGGCAGCACAATGAGCAGTTCTTC. Residues: CASSGGQHNEQFF.

This clonotype was observed a single time. The CDR3 loop reads CASTEEGSRNTIYF. The CDR3 coding sequence is TGTGCCAGCACCGAGGAAGGGTCCCGAAACACCATATATTTT. The chain uses TRBV6-1 and TRBJ1-3; D not resolved. Deletions cut 7 bases from V and 5 bases from J, with 15 bases between. The CDR3 spans 14 residues. In germline, CDR1 is MNHNS, CDR2 SASEGT.

In its sample, this clonotype was seen a few times. J is TRBJ2-1 and V is TRBV29-1, with 14 nucleotides matching TRBD2. This CDR3 has 15 amino acids. CDR1 is SQVTM, CDR2 ANQGSEA, per germline. The V and J ends lost 6 bases and 8 bases, in that order; junction bases with no gene match: 9. This chain's CDR3 is CSVATRLAGGHEQFF. For the CDR3, the DNA is TGCAGCGTCGCAACCAGACTAGCGGGGGGGCATGAGCAGTTCTTC.

This clonotype is a singleton in its sample. The gene calls are TRBV7-3 and TRBJ2-7, with no clear D. The length of the CDR3 is 15 residues. V was trimmed by 5 bases and J by 2 bases, leaving 16 bases between them. Per germline, CDR1 SGHTA and CDR2 FQGTGA. The CDR3 coding sequence is TGTGCCAGCAGCCGCCAGGCTAGTCAGCCCTACGAGCAGTACTTC. It translates to CASSRQASQPYEQYF.

This clonotype showed up just a few times. This rearrangement joins TRBV20-1 to TRBJ2-1; D gene uncertain. The CDR3 has 17 amino acids. The germline V and J ends were trimmed by 3 bases and 0 bases, with 18 bases remaining between them. Germline CDR1 DFQATT, CDR2 SNEGSKA (reference sequence). The CDR3 loop reads CSASDYTSGPSYNEQFF. In DNA, the CDR3 is TGCAGTGCTAGTGATTATACATCCGGCCCCTCCTACAATGAGCAGTTCTTC.